This TCR beta chain emerged from a study of T cells in Graves' hyperthyroidism and ophthalmopathy. This clonotype was observed many times. Its antigen is not identified. Points from the study as a whole: Blood also showed most of the thyroid clonotypes that were expanded above 0.001.

RNA transcripts served as the template for amplifying TCR beta CDR3 regions. A set of HTBI primers served as the primers for a first-round RT-PCR of the TCR CDR3. From the multiplex PCR reads, TCRdb called clonotypes with MiXCR, one entry per CDR3 protein. Of roughly 250,000 distinct CDR3 sequences listed, just over 14% are singletons. Sequencing was done on a sample of blood. The sequence derives from a woman aged 40-49 years with Graves' hyperthyroidism that later progressed to Graves' ophthalmopathy.

CDR3 bases: TGTGCCAGCTCACCCCCGGGACAGACTTACGAGCAGTACTTC. Residues: CASSPPGQTYEQYF. The chain carries TRBV18 and TRBJ2-7; 7 bases map to TRBD1. The CDR3 has 14 amino acids. Looked up from germline, CDR1 is KGHSH and CDR2 is LQKENI. V was pared by 3 bases and J by 4 bases, with 6 bases of the junction left unmatched. Complete variable domain (other parts from reference TRBV18 and TRBJ2-7): NAGVMQNPRHLVRRRGQEARLRCSPMKGHSHVYWYRQLPEEGLKFMVYLQKENIIDESGMPKERFSAEFPKEGPSILRIQQVVRGDSAAYFCASSPPGQTYEQYFGPGTRLTVT.